This TCR beta chain was documented in a study of identical twins. A single record per CDR3 protein comes from TCRdb applying MiXCR to the 5' RACE reads. The table lists about 280,000 distinct CDR3 sequences, approximately 8.5% of them singletons. This clonotype was counted only a few times. Antigen unknown. Per the germline V gene, CDR1 is DFQATT and CDR2 is SNEGSKA (reference sequence). Between the trimmed V and J ends, which lost 1 base and 5 bases, there was a span of 6 bases. The CDR3 has 13 residues. Study observations and caveats: The study based its conclusions on cross-sectional statistical analysis and did not follow the same donors. There is a chance that invariant MAIT and iNKT cells partially muddied zero-insertion analyses. With monozygotic twins, out-of-frame TCR alpha sharing exceeded what models estimated.

Separately, the same data were catalogued under a study of yellow fever vaccine responses in identical twins.

Input material: memory (CD45RO+) T cells sorted from blood. The clonotype originates from a woman aged 18 to 35 in good health. This chain uses TRBV20-1 with TRBJ1-6; D gene ambiguous. CDR3 nucleotide sequence: TGCAGTGCTAGAGTCGGAGATAATTCACCCCTCCACTTT. Its translation is CSARVGDNSPLHF.